This is a list of T cell receptor beta chains from one sample in a study of neurological immune-mediated disorders. TCRdb used MiXCR to reprocess the 5' RACE reads, holding one entry per CDR3 protein. In the table there are 84,000 or so distinct CDR3 sequences, approximately 4.6% of which are singletons. Sequencing input: PBMCs. Source of these receptors: a woman aged 55-75 years with multiple sclerosis. CDR3s include the opening cysteine and the closing phenylalanine or tryptophan. A D gene is named only where the DNA matches it firmly. Clone size, where shown, is once, few, many, or a class for clones that have expanded.

j_call d_call v_call clone_size cdr3_aa cdr3_nt
TRBJ1-3 . TRBV4-1 many CASSQVGISGNTIYF TGCGCCAGCAGCCAAGTTGGAATTTCTGGAAACACCATATATTTT
TRBJ2-2 . TRBV12-3/TRBV12-4 many CASSFSGELFF TGTGCCAGCAGTTTTAGCGGGGAGCTGTTTTTT
TRBJ2-5 TRBD2 TRBV5-1 many CASSSPALALQETQYF TGCGCCAGCAGCTCTCCGGCACTAGCGCTCCAAGAGACCCAGTACTTC
TRBJ1-1 . TRBV14 . CASSQDLGKLTEAFF TGTGCCAGCAGCCAAGATTTAGGGAAGTTGACTGAAGCTTTCTTT
TRBJ1-2 . TRBV20-1 many CSAPDRQSNYGYTF TGCAGTGCTCCCGACCGACAGTCCAACTATGGCTACACCTTC
TRBJ2-1 . TRBV10-3 many CAISDPGLQSSYNEQFF TGTGCCATCAGCGACCCGGGACTCCAGAGCTCCTACAATGAGCAGTTCTTC
TRBJ2-3 . TRBV3-1 many CASSQGGDTDTQYF TGTGCCAGCAGCCAGGGCGGGGATACAGATACGCAGTATTTT
TRBJ1-1 . TRBV12-3/TRBV12-4 many CASSLLSGRNTEAFF TGTGCCAGCAGTTTATTGTCAGGTCGGAACACTGAAGCTTTCTTT
TRBJ1-1 TRBD1 TRBV7-9 many CASSPLRGLGTEAFF TGTGCCAGCAGCCCCCTAAGGGGGCTGGGCACTGAAGCTTTCTTT
TRBJ2-7 . TRBV7-6 many CASSSFDVYEQYF TGTGCCAGCAGCTCCTTTGATGTTTACGAGCAGTACTTC
TRBJ2-2 TRBD2 TRBV4-2 many CASSRMAEERGGELFF TGTGCCAGCAGCCGTATGGCGGAGGAGCGGGGCGGGGAGCTGTTTTTT
TRBJ2-7 . TRBV27 many CASHRNRSPYEQYF TGTGCCAGCCACCGGAACAGGAGTCCCTACGAGCAGTACTTC
TRBJ1-4 . TRBV12-3/TRBV12-4 few CASSLGFSEKLFF TGTGCCAGCAGTTTGGGGTTTTCGGAAAAACTGTTTTTT
TRBJ2-7 TRBD1 TRBV6-5 many CASSYYGRGYEQYF TGTGCCAGCAGTTACTACGGCAGGGGGTACGAGCAGTACTTC
TRBJ2-2 . TRBV5-1 many CASSLVVSVTGELFF TGCGCCAGCAGCTTGGTCGTCTCCGTGACCGGGGAGCTGTTTTTT
TRBJ2-1 . TRBV7-7 many CASSSEGEQFF TGTGCTAGCAGCTCGGAGGGTGAGCAGTTCTTC
TRBJ1-2 . TRBV5-1 many CASSLDWGGYGYTF TGCGCCAGCAGCTTGGATTGGGGTGGATATGGCTACACCTTC
TRBJ2-3 . TRBV10-3 . CAIRGGAFYTQYF TGTGCCATCAGGGGGGGGGCATTCTATACGCAGTATTTT
TRBJ2-1 . TRBV18 . CASSPGPTRRDDQFF TGTGCCAGCTCACCAGGTCCAACACGGAGGGATGATCAGTTCTTC
TRBJ2-5 . TRBV5-1 many CASSSEPPETQYF TGCGCCAGCAGCTCGGAGCCCCCAGAGACCCAGTACTTC
TRBJ2-7 . TRBV12-3/TRBV12-4 many CATGTGTYEQYF TGTGCCACCGGGACGGGAACCTACGAGCAGTACTTC
TRBJ2-1 . TRBV5-5 many CASSFLNEQFF TGTGCCAGCAGCTTTCTTAATGAGCAGTTCTTC